Listed below are T cell receptor beta chains from one sample, sequenced in a study of shared T cell receptors in the human thymus. Sequencing was performed with immunoSEQ multiplex PCR; in TCRdb, only in-frame clones are kept and a portion is missing. The sample carries over 65,000 clones, 90% to 95% recorded once. Sequencing used thymocytes. The receptors derive from a human donor. The CDR3 runs from the conserved cysteine through the conserved F or W. The D gene is left open where the match is weak.

d_gene: TRBD1
v_gene: TRBV7-2
j_gene: TRBJ1-5
CDR3aa: CASSSTTGRGGNQPQHF

d_gene: TRBD1
v_gene: TRBV4-2
j_gene: TRBJ1-5
CDR3aa: CASSPTGTGISFGNQPQHF

d_gene: -
v_gene: TRBV7-7
j_gene: TRBJ2-1
CDR3aa: CASSPRGIYNEQFF

d_gene: -
v_gene: TRBV7-6
j_gene: TRBJ1-1
CDR3aa: CASSLIEVVENTEAFF

d_gene: -
v_gene: TRBV6-6
j_gene: TRBJ2-3
CDR3aa: CASSPTYGRAADTQYF

d_gene: -
v_gene: TRBV2
j_gene: TRBJ1-1
CDR3aa: CASSVGAEEAFF

d_gene: TRBD1
v_gene: TRBV30
j_gene: TRBJ1-3
CDR3aa: CAWRVRDRGLRNTIYF

d_gene: -
v_gene: TRBV10-3
j_gene: TRBJ1-1
CDR3aa: CAIKREANTEAFF

d_gene: -
v_gene: TRBV11-2
j_gene: TRBJ2-3
CDR3aa: CASRAARAAPEITTDTQYF

d_gene: TRBD1
v_gene: TRBV18
j_gene: TRBJ1-6
CDR3aa: CASSPDRGRLSGTNSPLHF

d_gene: -
v_gene: TRBV27
j_gene: TRBJ1-2
CDR3aa: CASASGARYGYTF

d_gene: TRBD2
v_gene: TRBV7-2
j_gene: TRBJ2-3
CDR3aa: CASSSHSGGPRTDTQYF

d_gene: TRBD1
v_gene: TRBV27
j_gene: TRBJ1-4
CDR3aa: CASSPNPGQGKRTNEKLFF

d_gene: -
v_gene: TRBV27
j_gene: TRBJ1-2
CDR3aa: CASRTVGTATYGYTF

d_gene: TRBD1
v_gene: TRBV5-1
j_gene: TRBJ1-2
CDR3aa: CASSLEVFYRGPYGGGYTF

d_gene: TRBD1
v_gene: TRBV12-5
j_gene: TRBJ1-4
CDR3aa: CASGLHPTGFREKLFF

d_gene: -
v_gene: TRBV5-5
j_gene: TRBJ2-7
CDR3aa: CASSLVGGLTYEQYF

d_gene: -
v_gene: TRBV5-6
j_gene: TRBJ2-7
CDR3aa: CASSLGALYEQYF

d_gene: TRBD1
v_gene: TRBV7-6
j_gene: TRBJ2-1
CDR3aa: CASSPTPGQGLTNEQFF

d_gene: TRBD1
v_gene: TRBV5-1
j_gene: TRBJ2-7
CDR3aa: CASSQKDRFFEQYF

d_gene: TRBD1
v_gene: TRBV11-1
j_gene: TRBJ2-1
CDR3aa: CASSARQGRDNEQFF

d_gene: -
v_gene: TRBV10-3
j_gene: TRBJ2-5
CDR3aa: CAISELQLQFGPSQETQYF

d_gene: TRBD1
v_gene: TRBV19
j_gene: TRBJ1-5
CDR3aa: CASSIRTGGNFGSNQPQHF

d_gene: -
v_gene: TRBV14
j_gene: TRBJ1-3
CDR3aa: CASSHSTGFGNTIYF

d_gene: -
v_gene: TRBV7-2
j_gene: TRBJ2-5
CDR3aa: CASSFSRTQYF

d_gene: -
v_gene: TRBV7-3
j_gene: TRBJ1-1
CDR3aa: CASSPRDEAEAFF

d_gene: TRBD2
v_gene: TRBV30
j_gene: TRBJ2-7
CDR3aa: CAWRSGAPRDYEQYF

d_gene: -
v_gene: TRBV18
j_gene: TRBJ1-4
CDR3aa: CASSPVRGRGISTTNEKLFF

d_gene: TRBD1
v_gene: TRBV4-3
j_gene: TRBJ1-4
CDR3aa: CASSQDRGAGGLCEKLFF

d_gene: -
v_gene: TRBV27
j_gene: TRBJ2-7
CDR3aa: CASSSGIKDGDREQYF

d_gene: -
v_gene: TRBV4-3
j_gene: TRBJ1-2
CDR3aa: CASSQERTGDYGYTF

d_gene: -
v_gene: TRBV28
j_gene: TRBJ1-5
CDR3aa: CASTPRLSRERGSNQPQHF

d_gene: TRBD1
v_gene: TRBV10-3
j_gene: TRBJ1-1
CDR3aa: CAIRTGADTEAFF

d_gene: -
v_gene: TRBV21-1
j_gene: TRBJ1-1
CDR3aa: CASSKTDRARKNTEAFF

d_gene: -
v_gene: TRBV7-2
j_gene: TRBJ2-7
CDR3aa: CASSPTFSWHHLSRYEQYF

d_gene: -
v_gene: TRBV12-5
j_gene: TRBJ2-1
CDR3aa: CASGGTVKSSYNEQFF

d_gene: -
v_gene: TRBV7-6
j_gene: TRBJ1-6
CDR3aa: CASSLFAEDPSGDSPLHF

d_gene: TRBD2
v_gene: TRBV6-4
j_gene: TRBJ2-1
CDR3aa: CASSDDRGEHNEQFF

d_gene: TRBD1
v_gene: TRBV19
j_gene: TRBJ1-2
CDR3aa: CASSTGQGLNYGYTF

d_gene: TRBD1
v_gene: TRBV18
j_gene: TRBJ1-2
CDR3aa: CASSPKGQGVHYGYTF

d_gene: TRBD1
v_gene: TRBV14
j_gene: TRBJ1-1
CDR3aa: CASSPRDRENTEAFF

d_gene: -
v_gene: TRBV10-3
j_gene: TRBJ1-4
CDR3aa: CAISESLPGASEKLFF

d_gene: TRBD2
v_gene: TRBV9
j_gene: TRBJ2-1
CDR3aa: CASSARGGTSVYGVRDEQFF

d_gene: -
v_gene: TRBV27
j_gene: TRBJ2-3
CDR3aa: CASSLTSTDTQYF

d_gene: TRBD1
v_gene: TRBV19
j_gene: TRBJ1-3
CDR3aa: CASSILQDRGIHATCSGNTIYF